Shown below are 7 T cell receptor beta chains from a single sample sequenced in a study of PD-1 blockade in classical Hodgkin lymphoma. Clones were sequenced by immunoSEQ multiplex PCR, and TCRdb holds only the in-frame ones, with some missing. The repertoire holds about 39,000 clones, around four fifths seen once, with more than 8% in the top ten. As for time point: cycle 4 day 1 (C4D1), after five to seven weeks of nivolumab. The patients all showed relapse after autologous stem cell transplantation, while their brentuximab vedotin exposure varied. Sequenced material: peripheral blood mononuclear cells (PBMCs), taken before the fourth cycle of nivolumab. These receptors were taken from a human donor with classical Hodgkin lymphoma.

The chain recombines TRBV6-5 with TRBJ2-2, with 7 positions matching TRBD1. Germline-derived CDR1 and CDR2 are MNHEY and SVGAGI. V was pared by 6 bases and J by 7 bases, with 11 bases of the junction left unmatched. The CDR3 consists of 15 residues. The CDR3 is CASSPDRVTSGELFF. CDR3 nucleotides: TGTGCCAGCAGCCCAGACAGGGTTACAAGCGGGGAGCTGTTTTTT.

In its sample, this clone was seen a few times. This sequence joins TRBV19 and TRBJ1-2; TRBD1 is a possible D gene (6 bases). The CDR3 is 12 residues long. V was clipped by 5 bases and J by 6 bases, with 10 bases between them. The germline V gene encodes CDR1 LNHDA and CDR2 SQIVND (reference sequence). Here the CDR3 DNA reads TGTGCCAGTAGTTCCGGGACACATGGCTACACCTTC. This encodes CASSSGTHGYTF. The variable domain in full, completed from reference TRBV19 and TRBJ1-2, reads DGGITQSPKYLFRKEGQNVTLSCEQNLNHDAMYWYRQDPGQGLRLIYYSQIVNDFQKGDIAEGYSVSREKKESFPLTVTSAQKNPTAFYLCASSSGTHGYTFGSGTRLTVV.

V is TRBV5-1 and J is TRBJ2-3, with 13 bases identical to TRBD2. This CDR3 spans 20 amino acids. V trimming: 0 bases; J trimming: 0 bases; junction bases outside the gene matches: 10. The V gene's germline CDR1 is SGHRS and CDR2 YFSETQ. CDR3 nucleotides: TGCGCCAGCAGCTTGGTGGGCTGGACTAGCGGGGGTACTAGCACAGATACGCAGTATTTT. It codes for CASSLVGWTSGGTSTDTQYF. The whole variable domain, remainder taken from reference TRBV5-1 and TRBJ2-3, is KAGVTQTPRYLIKTRGQQVTLSCSPISGHRSVSWYQQTPGQGLQFLFEYFSETQRNKGNFPGRFSGRQFSNSRSEMNVSTLELGDSALYLCASSLVGWTSGGTSTDTQYFGPGTRLTVL.

This chain uses TRBV19 with TRBJ1-5; 11 positions agree with TRBD1. V lost 2 bases and J lost 1; bases outside the gene matches: 1. This CDR3 contains 16 residues. Germline loops: CDR1 LNHDA, CDR2 SQIVND (reference sequence). The CDR3 DNA sequence: TGTGCCAGTAGTATATGGACAGGGGGCAGCAATCAGCCCCAGCATTTT. It translates to CASSIWTGGSNQPQHF.

This clone has a handful of counts. The chain's CDR3 is CASSLEGRGGTDTQYF. The CDR3 DNA sequence: TGTGCCAGCAGCTTAGAGGGCAGGGGAGGCACAGATACGCAGTATTTT. The chain combines TRBV7-3 with TRBJ2-3, with a weak D call TRBD1 (6 bases). Germline V gene lookup returns CDR1 SGHTA and CDR2 FQGTGA. The CDR3 extends over 16 amino acids. With 2 bases removed from V and 1 base from J, the gap between germline ends came to 13 bases.

This clone ranks as medium-sized (0.01 to 0.1%). This chain links TRBV9 with TRBJ1-3; D call uncertain. The CDR3 has 11 amino acids. The V gene lost 0 bases and the J gene lost 7 bases, with 2 bases spanning the gap. Germline V gene lookup returns CDR1 SGDLS and CDR2 YYNGEE. CDR3 DNA sequence: TGTGCCAGCAGCGTAGTGAACACCATATATTTT. Protein product: CASSVVNTIYF.

V and J are TRBV5-1 and TRBJ2-2; 9 bases match TRBD2. This CDR3 has 15 amino acids. Germline values: CDR1 SGHRS, CDR2 YFSETQ. The trim removed 2 bases at V and 4 bases at J, leaving 3 bases unmatched. CDR3 residues: CASSLLAGGTGELFF. CDR3 coding DNA: TGCGCCAGCAGCTTACTAGCGGGTGGCACCGGGGAGCTGTTTTTT.